The 2 T cell receptor beta chains below were found in one sample sequenced in a study of blood T cell repertoires in COVID-19. This table comes from immunoSEQ multiplex PCR, and its TCRdb copy is limited to in-frame clones, with some not included. The table includes roughly 110,000 clones, more than 70% detected once. The sequenced sample consisted of peripheral blood. These receptor sequences come from a man aged 50 or older with active or convalescent COVID-19.

This clone was picked up a small number of times. The chain has TRBV13 and TRBJ1-4; 7 nucleotides match TRBD1. This CDR3 is built from 17 residues. Losses at the gene ends were 4 bases for V and 0 bases for J; bases not matched to a gene: 8. Germline CDR1 PRHDT, CDR2 FYEKMQ (reference sequence). CDR3 region: CASSSTGDRTTNEKLFF. In DNA form, the CDR3 reads TGTGCCAGCAGCTCAACCGGGGACAGAACAACTAATGAAAAACTGTTTTTT.

The chain uses TRBV13 and TRBJ1-1, with TRBD1 identical over 7 bases. Germline V gene sequence: CDR1 PRHDT, CDR2 FYEKMQ (reference sequence). Losses at the gene ends were 4 bases for V and 2 bases for J; bases not matched to a gene: 4. This CDR3 has 14 residues. As DNA, the CDR3 is TGTGCCAGCAGCTCCGGGACAGAAAACACTGAAGCTTTCTTT. It yields the protein CASSSGTENTEAFF. Complete variable domain (other parts from reference TRBV13 and TRBJ1-1): AAGVIQSPRHLIKEKRETATLKCYPIPRHDTVYWYQQGPGQDPQFLISFYEKMQSDKGSIPDRFSAQQFSDYHSELNMSSLELGDSALYFCASSSGTENTEAFFGQGTRLTVV.